The clone carrying this T cell receptor (beta chain) was detected many times. TCRdb re-called the 5' RACE reads through MiXCR, storing one row per CDR3 protein. The sample holds roughly 11,000 distinct CDR3 sequences, roughly 6.1% seen once. The sample is drawn from a study of T cells after yellow fever vaccination. Study summary: Any fraction with a low cell number was prepared using SMART-Seq v4 Ultra Low Input. Study-level findings and limits: Booster samples showed a return of most primary-vaccination clones (around 95% CD4, about 87% CD8).

V was shortened by 3 bases and J by 7 bases, with 12 bases between the two germline ends. The CDR3 contains 14 residues. Looked up from germline, CDR1 is LGHNT and CDR2 is FRNRAP. The clonotype comes from a man aged 30 to 45 who received the YFV17D yellow fever vaccine. The chain couples TRBV12-5 to TRBJ2-2, with a possible D match to TRBD2 (6 bases). Sequencing used PBMCs, either bulk or a sorted T-cell subset (CD4+, CD8+, memory, or dextramer-sorted; not recorded which), obtained on the day of the yellow fever booster vaccination. The chain's CDR3 is CASGLLGGVGELFF. The CDR3, as DNA: TGTGCTAGTGGTTTACTGGGGGGAGTCGGGGAGCTGTTTTTT.